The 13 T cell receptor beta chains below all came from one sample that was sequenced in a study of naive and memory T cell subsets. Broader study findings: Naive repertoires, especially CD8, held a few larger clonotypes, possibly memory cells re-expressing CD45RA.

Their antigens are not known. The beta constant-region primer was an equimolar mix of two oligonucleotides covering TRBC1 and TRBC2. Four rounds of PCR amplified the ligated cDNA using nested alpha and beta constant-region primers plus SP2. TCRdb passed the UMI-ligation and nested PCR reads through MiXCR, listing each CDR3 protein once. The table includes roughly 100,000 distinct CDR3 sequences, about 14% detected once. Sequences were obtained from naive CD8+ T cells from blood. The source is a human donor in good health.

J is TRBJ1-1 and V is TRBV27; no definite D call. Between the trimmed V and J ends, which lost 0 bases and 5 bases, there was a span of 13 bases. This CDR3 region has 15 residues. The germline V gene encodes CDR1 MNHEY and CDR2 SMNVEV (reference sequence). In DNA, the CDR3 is TGTGCCAGCAGTTTATCTCACTCCCGCGGGACTGAAGCTTTCTTT. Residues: CASSLSHSRGTEAFF.

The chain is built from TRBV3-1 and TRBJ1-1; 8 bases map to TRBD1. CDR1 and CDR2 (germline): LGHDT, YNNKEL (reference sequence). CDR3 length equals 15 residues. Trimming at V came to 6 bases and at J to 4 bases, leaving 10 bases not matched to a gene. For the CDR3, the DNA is TGTGCCAGCAGAAGGACAGGGTTAATCGTCACTGAAGCTTTCTTT. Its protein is CASRRTGLIVTEAFF.

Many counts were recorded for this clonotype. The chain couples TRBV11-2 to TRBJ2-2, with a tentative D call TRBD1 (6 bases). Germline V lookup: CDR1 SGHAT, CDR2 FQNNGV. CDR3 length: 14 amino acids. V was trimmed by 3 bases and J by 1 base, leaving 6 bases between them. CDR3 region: CASSLDRNTGELFF. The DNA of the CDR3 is TGTGCCAGCAGCTTGGACAGGAACACCGGGGAGCTGTTTTTT.

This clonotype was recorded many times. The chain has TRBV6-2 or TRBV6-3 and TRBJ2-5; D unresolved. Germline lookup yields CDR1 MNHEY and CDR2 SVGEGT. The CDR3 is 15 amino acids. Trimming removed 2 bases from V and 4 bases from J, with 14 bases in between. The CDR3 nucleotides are TGTGCCAGCAGTTACAATCCGGAAACCGGAGAGACCCAGTACTTC. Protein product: CASSYNPETGETQYF.

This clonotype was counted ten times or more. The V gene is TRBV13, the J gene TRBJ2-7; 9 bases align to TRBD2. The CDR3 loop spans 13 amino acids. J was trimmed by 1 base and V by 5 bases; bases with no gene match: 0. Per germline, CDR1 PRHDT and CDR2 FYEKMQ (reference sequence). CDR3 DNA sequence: TGTGCCAGCAGCCTAGCGGGGTCCTACGAGCAGTACTTC. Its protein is CASSLAGSYEQYF.

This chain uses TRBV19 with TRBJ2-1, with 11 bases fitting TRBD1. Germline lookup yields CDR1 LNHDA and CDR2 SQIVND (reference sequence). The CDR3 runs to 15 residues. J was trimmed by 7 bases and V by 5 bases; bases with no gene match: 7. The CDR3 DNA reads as TGTGCCAGTAGTTGGACAGGGGGCTATGGTAATGAGCAGTTCTTC. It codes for CASSWTGGYGNEQFF.

CDR3 nucleotide sequence: TGTGCCAGCAATAGAGACAGGGGTGGCACAGATACGCAGTATTTT. Its translation: CASNRDRGGTDTQYF. This chain connects TRBV12-3 or TRBV12-4 to TRBJ2-3, with 8 bases aligning to TRBD1. The CDR3 covers 15 residues. V was pared by 7 bases and J by 1 base, with 7 bases of the junction left unmatched.

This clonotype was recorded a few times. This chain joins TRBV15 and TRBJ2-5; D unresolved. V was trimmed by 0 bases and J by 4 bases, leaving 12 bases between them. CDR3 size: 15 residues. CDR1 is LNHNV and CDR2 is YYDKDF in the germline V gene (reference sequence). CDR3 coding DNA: TGTGCCACCAGCAGAGATCAGCTAGTTGGAGAGACCCAGTACTTC. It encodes CATSRDQLVGETQYF.

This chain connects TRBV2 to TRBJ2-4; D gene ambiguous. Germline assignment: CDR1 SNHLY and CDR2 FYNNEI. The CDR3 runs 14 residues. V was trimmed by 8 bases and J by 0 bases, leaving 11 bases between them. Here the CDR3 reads CASSESLAKNIQYF. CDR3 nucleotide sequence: TGTGCCAGCTCCGAGAGTTTAGCCAAAAACATTCAGTACTTC.

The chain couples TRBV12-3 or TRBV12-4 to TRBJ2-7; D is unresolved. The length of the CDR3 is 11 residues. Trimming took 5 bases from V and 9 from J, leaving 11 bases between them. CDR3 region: CASSPDWRQYF. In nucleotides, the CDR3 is TGTGCCAGCAGTCCCGACTGGCGGCAGTACTTC.

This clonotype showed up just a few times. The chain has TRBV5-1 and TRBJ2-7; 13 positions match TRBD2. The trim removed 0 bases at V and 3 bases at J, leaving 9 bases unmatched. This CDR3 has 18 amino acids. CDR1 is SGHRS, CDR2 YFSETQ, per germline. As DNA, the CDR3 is TGCGCCAGCAGCTTGGAGCACCGAGGGACTAGCGGGATCTACGAGCAGTACTTC. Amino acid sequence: CASSLEHRGTSGIYEQYF.

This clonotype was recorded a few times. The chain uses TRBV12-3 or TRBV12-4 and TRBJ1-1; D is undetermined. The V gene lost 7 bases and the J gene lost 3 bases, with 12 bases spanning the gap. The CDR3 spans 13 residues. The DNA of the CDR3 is TGTGCCAGCATGGTCGGAATGTACACTGAAGCTTTCTTT. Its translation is CASMVGMYTEAFF.

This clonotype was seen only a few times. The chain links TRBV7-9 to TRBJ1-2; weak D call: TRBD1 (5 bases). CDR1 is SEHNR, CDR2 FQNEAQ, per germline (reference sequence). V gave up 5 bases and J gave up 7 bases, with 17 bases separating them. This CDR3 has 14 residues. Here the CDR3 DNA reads TGTGCCAGCAGCCAAGCGGGCGGGGGAGTTGGCTACACCTTC. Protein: CASSQAGGGVGYTF.